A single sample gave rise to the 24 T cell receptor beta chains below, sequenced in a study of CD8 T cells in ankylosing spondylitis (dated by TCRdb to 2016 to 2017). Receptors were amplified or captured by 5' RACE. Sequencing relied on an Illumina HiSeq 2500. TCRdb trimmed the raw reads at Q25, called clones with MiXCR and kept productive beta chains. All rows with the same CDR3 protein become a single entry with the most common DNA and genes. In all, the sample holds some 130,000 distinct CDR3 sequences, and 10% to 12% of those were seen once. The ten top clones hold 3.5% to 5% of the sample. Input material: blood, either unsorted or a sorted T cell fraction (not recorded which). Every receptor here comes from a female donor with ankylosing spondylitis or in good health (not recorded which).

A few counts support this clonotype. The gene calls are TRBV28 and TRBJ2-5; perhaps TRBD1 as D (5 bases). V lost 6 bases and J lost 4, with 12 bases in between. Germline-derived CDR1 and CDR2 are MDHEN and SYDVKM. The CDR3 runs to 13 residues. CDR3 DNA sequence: TGTGCCAGCAGCCCAGACAGCGCAGAGACCCAGTACTTC. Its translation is CASSPDSAETQYF.

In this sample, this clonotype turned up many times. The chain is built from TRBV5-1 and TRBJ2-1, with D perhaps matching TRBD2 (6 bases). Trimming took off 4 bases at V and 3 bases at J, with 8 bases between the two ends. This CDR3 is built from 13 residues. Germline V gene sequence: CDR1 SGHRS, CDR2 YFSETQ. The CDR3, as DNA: TGCGCCAGCAGCGTGACTAGCTACAATGAGCAGTTCTTC. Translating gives CASSVTSYNEQFF.

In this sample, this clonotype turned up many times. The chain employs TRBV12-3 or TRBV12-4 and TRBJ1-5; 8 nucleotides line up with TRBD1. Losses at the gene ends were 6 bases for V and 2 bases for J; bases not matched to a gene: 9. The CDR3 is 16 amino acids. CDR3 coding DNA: TGTGCCAGCAGCAAGACAGGGGCCGCCGGCAATCAGCCCCAGCATTTT. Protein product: CASSKTGAAGNQPQHF.

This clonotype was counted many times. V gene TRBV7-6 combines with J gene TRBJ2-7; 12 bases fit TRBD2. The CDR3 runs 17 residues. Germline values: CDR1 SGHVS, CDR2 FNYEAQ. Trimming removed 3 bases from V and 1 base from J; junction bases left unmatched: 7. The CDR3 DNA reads TGTGCCAGCAGCTTTAGACTAGCGGGGGCCCTTTCCTACGAGCAGTACTTC. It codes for CASSFRLAGALSYEQYF.

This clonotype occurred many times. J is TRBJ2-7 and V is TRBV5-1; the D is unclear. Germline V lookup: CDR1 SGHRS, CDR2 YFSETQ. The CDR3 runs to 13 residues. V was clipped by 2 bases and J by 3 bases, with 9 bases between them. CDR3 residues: CASSFDLSYEQYF. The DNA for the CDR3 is TGCGCCAGCAGCTTCGATCTAAGCTACGAGCAGTACTTC.

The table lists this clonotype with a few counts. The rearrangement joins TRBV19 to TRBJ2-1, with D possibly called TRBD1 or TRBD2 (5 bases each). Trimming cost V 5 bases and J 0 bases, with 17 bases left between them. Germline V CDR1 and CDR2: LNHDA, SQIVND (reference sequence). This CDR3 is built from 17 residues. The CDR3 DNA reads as TGTGCCAGTAGTCCCGGTGGGCCAGGGAGCTCCTACAATGAGCAGTTCTTC. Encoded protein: CASSPGGPGSSYNEQFF.

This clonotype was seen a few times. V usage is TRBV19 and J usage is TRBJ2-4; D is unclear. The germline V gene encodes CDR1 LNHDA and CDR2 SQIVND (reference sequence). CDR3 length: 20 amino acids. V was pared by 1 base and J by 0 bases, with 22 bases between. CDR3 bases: TGTGCCAGTAGTATAGCCGGTGGCGGCAGCTCGGACCTAGCCAAAAACATTCAGTACTTC. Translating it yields CASSIAGGGSSDLAKNIQYF.

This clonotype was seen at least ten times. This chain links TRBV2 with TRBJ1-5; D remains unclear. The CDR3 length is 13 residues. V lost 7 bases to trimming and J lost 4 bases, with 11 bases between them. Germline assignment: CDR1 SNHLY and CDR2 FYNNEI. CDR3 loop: CASTLAYNQPQHF. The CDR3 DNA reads TGTGCCAGCACATTAGCTTATAATCAGCCCCAGCATTTT.

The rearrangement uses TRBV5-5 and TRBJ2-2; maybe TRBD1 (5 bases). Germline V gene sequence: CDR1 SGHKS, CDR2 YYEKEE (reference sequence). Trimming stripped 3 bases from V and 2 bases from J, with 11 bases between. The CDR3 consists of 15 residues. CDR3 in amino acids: CASSYDSHNTGELFF. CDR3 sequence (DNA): TGTGCCAGCAGCTACGACAGCCACAACACCGGGGAGCTGTTTTTT.

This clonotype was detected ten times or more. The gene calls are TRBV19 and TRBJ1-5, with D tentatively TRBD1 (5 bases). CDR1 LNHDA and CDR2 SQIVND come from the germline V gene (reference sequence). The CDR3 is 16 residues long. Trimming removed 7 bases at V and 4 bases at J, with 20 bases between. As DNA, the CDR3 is TGTGCCAGTACTCAACCGGCCTACGGGGGTAATCAGCCCCAGCATTTT. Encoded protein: CASTQPAYGGNQPQHF. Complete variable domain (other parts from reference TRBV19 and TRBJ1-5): DGGITQSPKYLFRKEGQNVTLSCEQNLNHDAMYWYRQDPGQGLRLIYYSQIVNDFQKGDIAEGYSVSREKKESFPLTVTSAQKNPTAFYLCASTQPAYGGNQPQHFGDGTRLSIL.

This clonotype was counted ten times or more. The CDR3 protein is CASQNREKRNEQFF. For the CDR3, the DNA is TGTGCCAGTCAAAACAGGGAGAAGCGCAATGAGCAGTTCTTC. The chain uses TRBV12-3 or TRBV12-4 and TRBJ2-1, with D tentatively TRBD1 (6 bases). The CDR3 is 14 amino acids. Trimming left V 9 bases short and J 6 bases short, with 18 bases between.

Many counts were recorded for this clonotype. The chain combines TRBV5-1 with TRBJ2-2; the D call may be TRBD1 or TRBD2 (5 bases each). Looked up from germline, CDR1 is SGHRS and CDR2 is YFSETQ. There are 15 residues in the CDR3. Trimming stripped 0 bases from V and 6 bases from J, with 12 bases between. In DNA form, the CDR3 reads TGCGCCAGCAGCTTGGCCGGGATGGGGGCCGGGGAGCTGTTTTTT. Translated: CASSLAGMGAGELFF.

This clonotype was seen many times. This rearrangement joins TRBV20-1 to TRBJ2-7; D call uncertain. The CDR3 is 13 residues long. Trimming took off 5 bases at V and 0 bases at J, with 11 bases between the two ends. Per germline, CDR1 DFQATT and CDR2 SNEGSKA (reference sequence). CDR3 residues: CSAPPRGSYEQYF. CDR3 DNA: TGCAGTGCTCCCCCCCGAGGCTCCTACGAGCAGTACTTC.

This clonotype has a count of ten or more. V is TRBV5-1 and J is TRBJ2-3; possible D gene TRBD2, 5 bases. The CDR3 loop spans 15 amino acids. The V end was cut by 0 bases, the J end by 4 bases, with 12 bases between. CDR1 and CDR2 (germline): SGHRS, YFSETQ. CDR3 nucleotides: TGCGCCAGCAGCTTGGCCCTCTCCGGGGCAGATACGCAGTATTTT. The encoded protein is CASSLALSGADTQYF.

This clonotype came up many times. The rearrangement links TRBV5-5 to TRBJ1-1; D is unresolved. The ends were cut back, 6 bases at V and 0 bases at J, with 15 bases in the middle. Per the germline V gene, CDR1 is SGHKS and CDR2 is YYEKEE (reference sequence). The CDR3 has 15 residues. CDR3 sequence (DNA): TGTGCCAGCACCCAGTGGATTGCTATGAACACTGAAGCTTTCTTT. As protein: CASTQWIAMNTEAFF.

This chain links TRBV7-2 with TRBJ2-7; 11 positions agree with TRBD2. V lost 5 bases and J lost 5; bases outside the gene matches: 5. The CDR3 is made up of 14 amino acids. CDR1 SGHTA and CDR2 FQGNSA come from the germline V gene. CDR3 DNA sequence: TGTGCCAGCAGCATAACTAGCGGGAGACACGAGCAGTACTTC. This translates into CASSITSGRHEQYF.

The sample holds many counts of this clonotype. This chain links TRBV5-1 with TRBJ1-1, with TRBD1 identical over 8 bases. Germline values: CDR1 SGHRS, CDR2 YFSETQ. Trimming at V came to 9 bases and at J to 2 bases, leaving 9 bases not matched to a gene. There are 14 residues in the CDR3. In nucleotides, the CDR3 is TGCGCCACCCAACAGGGGGATGGTAACACTGAAGCTTTCTTT. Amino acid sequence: CATQQGDGNTEAFF. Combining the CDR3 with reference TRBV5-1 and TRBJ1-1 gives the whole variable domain KAGVTQTPRYLIKTRGQQVTLSCSPISGHRSVSWYQQTPGQGLQFLFEYFSETQRNKGNFPGRFSGRQFSNSRSEMNVSTLELGDSALYLCATQQGDGNTEAFFGQGTRLTVV.

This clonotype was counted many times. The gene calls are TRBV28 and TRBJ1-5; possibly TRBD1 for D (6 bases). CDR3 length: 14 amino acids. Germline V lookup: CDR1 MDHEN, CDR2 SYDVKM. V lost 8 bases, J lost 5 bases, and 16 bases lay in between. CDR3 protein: CASRGGPEHQPQHF. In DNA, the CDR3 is TGTGCCAGCCGAGGGGGTCCGGAACATCAGCCCCAGCATTTT.

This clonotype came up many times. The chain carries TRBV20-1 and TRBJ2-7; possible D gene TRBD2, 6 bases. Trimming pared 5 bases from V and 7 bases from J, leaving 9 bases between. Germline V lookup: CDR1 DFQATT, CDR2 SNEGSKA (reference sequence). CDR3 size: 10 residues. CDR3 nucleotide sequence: TGCAGTGCTGCAGGGAGGGAGCAGTACTTC. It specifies CSAAGREQYF.

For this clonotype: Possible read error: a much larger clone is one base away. CDR3 DNA sequence: TGTGCCAGCAGTTTGACCTGGGTGACAGGGGTCGGCTACACCTTC. It is translated as CASSLTWVTGVGYTF. The chain links TRBV28 to TRBJ1-2; 8 bases are shared with TRBD1. CDR3 length: 15 residues. The V and J ends lost 3 bases and 8 bases, in that order; junction bases with no gene match: 11. Germline-derived CDR1 and CDR2 are MDHEN and SYDVKM.

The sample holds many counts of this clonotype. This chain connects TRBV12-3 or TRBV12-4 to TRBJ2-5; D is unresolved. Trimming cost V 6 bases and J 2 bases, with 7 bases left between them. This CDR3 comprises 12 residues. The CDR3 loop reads CASRSVQETQYF. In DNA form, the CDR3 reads TGTGCCAGCAGGTCTGTACAAGAGACCCAGTACTTC.

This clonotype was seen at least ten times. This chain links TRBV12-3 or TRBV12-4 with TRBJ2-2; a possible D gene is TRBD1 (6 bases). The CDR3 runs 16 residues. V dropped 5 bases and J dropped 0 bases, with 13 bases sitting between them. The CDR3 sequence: CASSQGTPTNTGELFF. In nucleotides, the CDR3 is TGTGCCAGCAGTCAAGGGACACCAACGAACACCGGGGAGCTGTTTTTT.

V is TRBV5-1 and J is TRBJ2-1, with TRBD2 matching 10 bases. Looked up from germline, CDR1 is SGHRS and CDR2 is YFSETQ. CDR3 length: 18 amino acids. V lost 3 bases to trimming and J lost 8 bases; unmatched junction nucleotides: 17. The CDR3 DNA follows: TGCGCCAGCAGCTCCCAAATCTCGAGCGGGGGGGCTTTCGATGAGCAGTTCTTC. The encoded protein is CASSSQISSGGAFDEQFF.

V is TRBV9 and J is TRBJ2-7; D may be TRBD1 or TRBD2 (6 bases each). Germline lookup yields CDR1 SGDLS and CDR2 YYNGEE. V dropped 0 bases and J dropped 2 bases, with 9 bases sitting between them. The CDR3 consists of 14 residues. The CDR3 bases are TGTGCCAGCAGCGTAGCGGGGGCCCCCTACGAGCAGTACTTC. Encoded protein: CASSVAGAPYEQYF.